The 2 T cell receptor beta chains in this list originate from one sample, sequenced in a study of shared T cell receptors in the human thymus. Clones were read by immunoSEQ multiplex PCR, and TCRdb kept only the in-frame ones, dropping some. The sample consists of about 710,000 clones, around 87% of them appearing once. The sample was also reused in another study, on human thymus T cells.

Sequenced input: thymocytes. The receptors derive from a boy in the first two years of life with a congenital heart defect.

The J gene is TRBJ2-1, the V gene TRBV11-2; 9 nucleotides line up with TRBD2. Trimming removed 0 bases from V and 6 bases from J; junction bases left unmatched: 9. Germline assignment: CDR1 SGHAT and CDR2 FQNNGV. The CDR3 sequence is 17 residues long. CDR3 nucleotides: TGTGCCAGCAGCTTAGATGGTACGCGGGAGGGTACCAATGAGCAGTTCTTC. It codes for CASSLDGTREGTNEQFF. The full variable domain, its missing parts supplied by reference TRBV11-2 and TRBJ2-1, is EAGVAQSPRYKIIEKRQSVAFWCNPISGHATLYWYQQILGQGPKLLIQFQNNGVVDDSQLPKDRFSAERLKGVDSTLKIQPAKLEDSAVYLCASSLDGTREGTNEQFFGPGTRLTVL.

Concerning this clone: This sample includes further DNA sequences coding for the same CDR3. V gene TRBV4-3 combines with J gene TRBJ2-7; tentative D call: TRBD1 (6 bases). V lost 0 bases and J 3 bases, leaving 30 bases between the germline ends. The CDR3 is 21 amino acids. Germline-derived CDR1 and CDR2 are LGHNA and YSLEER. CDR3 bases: TGCGCCAGCAGCCAAGATCGAAGCCGTCACAGGGTAGACTTGAACAACTACGAGCAGTACTTC. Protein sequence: CASSQDRSRHRVDLNNYEQYF.